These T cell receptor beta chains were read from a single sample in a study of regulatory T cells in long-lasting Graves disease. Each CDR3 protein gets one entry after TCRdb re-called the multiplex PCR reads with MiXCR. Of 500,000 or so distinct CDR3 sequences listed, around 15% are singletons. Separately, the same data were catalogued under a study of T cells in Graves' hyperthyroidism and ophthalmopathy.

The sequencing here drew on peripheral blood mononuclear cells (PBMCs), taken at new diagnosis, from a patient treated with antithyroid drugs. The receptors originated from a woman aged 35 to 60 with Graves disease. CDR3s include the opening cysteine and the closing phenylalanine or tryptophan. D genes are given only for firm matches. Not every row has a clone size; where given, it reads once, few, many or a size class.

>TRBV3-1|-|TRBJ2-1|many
CASSQEGGPQFF
TGTGCCAGCAGCCAAGAAGGAGGGCCCCAGTTCTTC
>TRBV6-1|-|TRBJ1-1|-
CASREQGARNTEAFF
TGTGCCAGCCGGGAGCAAGGGGCCAGGAACACTGAAGCTTTCTTT
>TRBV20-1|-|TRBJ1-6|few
CSARSGGVSPLHF
TGCAGTGCTAGATCGGGGGGGGTGTCACCCCTCCACTTT
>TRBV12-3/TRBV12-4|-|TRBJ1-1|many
CASSTTGLTEAFF
TGTGCCAGCAGTACGACAGGCCTAACTGAAGCTTTCTTT
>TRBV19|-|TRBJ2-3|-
CASSMGGSTDTQYF
TGTGCCAGTAGTATGGGCGGTAGCACAGATACGCAGTATTTT
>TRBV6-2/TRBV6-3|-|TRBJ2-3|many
CASRADSDTQYF
TGTGCCAGCAGGGCCGACTCAGATACGCAGTATTTT
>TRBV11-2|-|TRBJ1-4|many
CASSLSGKLFF
TGTGCCAGCAGCTTAAGCGGGAAACTGTTTTTT
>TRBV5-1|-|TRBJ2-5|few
CASSQLQGDSQTQYF
TGCGCCAGCAGCCAATTACAGGGTGATTCACAGACCCAGTACTTC
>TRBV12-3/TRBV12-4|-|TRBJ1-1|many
CASSPGAEAFF
TGTGCCAGCAGTCCTGGGGCTGAAGCTTTCTTT
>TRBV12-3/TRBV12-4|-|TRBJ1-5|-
CANRPGLTNQPQHF
TGTGCCAACAGACCGGGACTTACAAATCAGCCCCAGCATTTT
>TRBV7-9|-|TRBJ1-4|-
CAGDAGAVVYQRGNEKLFF
TGTGCCGGCGATGCAGGGGCGGTAGTGTACCAAAGAGGAAATGAAAAACTGTTTTTT
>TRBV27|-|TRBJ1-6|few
CASSLKRWEGSSYNSPLHF
TGTGCCAGCAGTTTAAAACGGTGGGAGGGCAGCTCCTATAATTCACCCCTCCACTTT
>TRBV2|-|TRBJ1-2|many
CASTGETNYGYTF
TGTGCCAGCACTGGCGAGACTAACTATGGCTACACCTTC
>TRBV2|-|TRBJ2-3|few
CASSVGSKSTDTQYF
TGTGCCAGCAGTGTGGGCTCGAAGAGCACAGATACGCAGTATTTT
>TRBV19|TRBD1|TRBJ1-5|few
CASRTTGEGNQPQHF
TGTGCCAGTAGGACCACAGGGGAGGGGAATCAGCCCCAGCATTTT
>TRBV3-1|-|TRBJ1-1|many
CASSPDLLVNTEAFF
TGTGCCAGCAGCCCCGACCTACTGGTGAACACTGAAGCTTTCTTT
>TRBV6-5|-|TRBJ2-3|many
CASSSPGADPADTQYF
TGTGCCAGCAGTTCCCCCGGGGCCGATCCTGCAGATACGCAGTATTTT
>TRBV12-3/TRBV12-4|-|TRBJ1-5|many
CASSLTEGRGQPQHF
TGTGCCAGCAGTTTGACCGAGGGGAGAGGTCAGCCCCAGCATTTT
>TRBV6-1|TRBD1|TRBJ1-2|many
CASSEAVTGTGEYGYTF
TGTGCCAGCAGTGAAGCCGTAACCGGGACAGGGGAGTATGGCTACACCTTC
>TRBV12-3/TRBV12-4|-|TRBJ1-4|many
CASSFTGIGEKLFF
TGTGCCAGCAGTTTCACGGGGATTGGGGAAAAACTGTTTTTT
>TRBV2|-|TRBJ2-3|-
CASSGTELSTDTQYF
TGTGCCAGCAGCGGGACGGAGCTATCCACAGATACGCAGTATTTT
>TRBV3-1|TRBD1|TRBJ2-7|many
CASSYGAGGRYEQYF
TGTGCCAGCAGCTATGGGGCAGGGGGAAGATACGAGCAGTACTTC
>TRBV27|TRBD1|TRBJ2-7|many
CASSSPHTGEEQYF
TGTGCCAGCAGCTCACCCCACACAGGGGAAGAGCAGTACTTC
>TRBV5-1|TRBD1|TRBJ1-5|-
CASSLGQGSSGPQHF
TGCGCCAGCAGCTTGGGACAGGGGAGTTCGGGGCCCCAGCATTTT
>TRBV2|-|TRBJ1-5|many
CASSTGSYNQPQHF
TGTGCCAGCAGTACCGGCAGCTACAATCAGCCCCAGCATTTT
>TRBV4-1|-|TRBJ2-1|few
CASSQNPGSSYNEQFF
TGCGCCAGCAGCCAAAACCCGGGGAGCTCCTACAATGAGCAGTTCTTC
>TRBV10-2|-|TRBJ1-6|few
CASSDIKDSPLHF
TGCGCCAGCAGTGACATCAAGGATTCACCCCTCCACTTT
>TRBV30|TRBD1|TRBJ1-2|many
CAWRIGQGAFGYTF
TGTGCCTGGAGGATAGGACAGGGGGCTTTTGGCTACACCTTC
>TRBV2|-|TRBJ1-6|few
CASRPLDRDNSPLHF
TGTGCCAGCAGACCCCTGGACAGAGATAATTCACCCCTCCACTTT
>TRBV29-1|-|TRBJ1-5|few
CSVALGVNQPQHF
TGCAGCGTCGCACTGGGGGTCAATCAGCCCCAGCATTTT
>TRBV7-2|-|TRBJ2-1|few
CASSRGPADYNEQFF
TGTGCCAGCAGCAGAGGACCAGCGGATTACAATGAGCAGTTCTTC
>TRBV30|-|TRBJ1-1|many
CAWTSLASEAFF
TGTGCCTGGACTTCGCTTGCCTCTGAAGCTTTCTTT
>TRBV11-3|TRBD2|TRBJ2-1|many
CASSSTSGGPVDEQFF
TGTGCCAGCAGCTCGACTAGCGGGGGGCCGGTAGATGAGCAGTTCTTC
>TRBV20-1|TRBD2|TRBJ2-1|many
CSVGGGSSYNEQFF
TGCAGTGTGGGGGGGGGGAGCTCCTACAATGAGCAGTTCTTC
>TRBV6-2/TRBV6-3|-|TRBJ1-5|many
CASSYSQDRIGQPQHF
TGTGCCAGCAGTTACTCCCAAGACAGGATAGGTCAGCCCCAGCATTTT
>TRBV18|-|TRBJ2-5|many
CASSPLAGAVETQYF
TGTGCCAGCTCACCACTGGCGGGGGCCGTTGAGACCCAGTACTTC